This is a list of T cell receptor beta chains from one sample in a study of blood T cell repertoires in COVID-19. The assay was immunoSEQ multiplex PCR, and TCRdb's table has in-frame clones only and misses some. The table shows 120,000 or so clones, with more than 75% occurring only once. Sample: peripheral blood. Source of these receptors: a man in his forties or fifties with acute or convalescent COVID-19. Each CDR3 is given with its conserved first and last residue. The D gene is left open where the match is weak. Expanded clones are given a class, and other clones once, few, many or no size at all.

size	D	V	J	DNA	CDR3
-	TRBD1	TRBV5-4	TRBJ2-5	TGTGCCAGCCGCTTGGGACAGCAAGAGACCCAGTACTTC	CASRLGQQETQYF
few	-	TRBV25-1	TRBJ2-7	TGTGCCAGCAGTAGGGTCAGGGCGGGGGAGCAGTACTTC	CASSRVRAGEQYF
-	TRBD2	TRBV11-3	TRBJ2-5	TGTGCCAGCAGCCCATGGGACGGGCGGGAGCTAGAGACCCAGTACTTC	CASSPWDGRELETQYF
-	TRBD1	TRBV19	TRBJ1-2	TGTGCCAGCCTAGGGGACAGGGGCGCACCCTATGGCTACACCTTC	CASLGDRGAPYGYTF
-	-	TRBV24-1	TRBJ2-1	TGTGCCACCAGTGATTTGGGGCCGAGCTCCTACAATGAGCAGTTCTTC	CATSDLGPSSYNEQFF
-	TRBD2	TRBV3-1/TRBV3-2	TRBJ2-1	TGTGCCAGCAGCCAGACTAGCGCCTCCTACAATGAGCAGTTCTTC	CASSQTSASYNEQFF
-	TRBD1	TRBV27	TRBJ1-2	TGTGCCAGCAGTGGGACAGGGACTTCGGCCTTCTATGGCTACACCTTC	CASSGTGTSAFYGYTF
-	TRBD2	TRBV10-3	TRBJ2-3	TGTGCCATCAGTGAGCGACGGAGGGGGGTAGCGGGAGGGCCAGATACGCAGTATTTT	CAISERRRGVAGGPDTQYF
-	-	TRBV19	TRBJ1-2	TGTGCCAGTAGATCAGTCTATGGCTACACCTTC	CASRSVYGYTF
-	-	TRBV5-1	TRBJ2-3	TGCGCCAGCAGCTTGGCTAGTTTGAGCACAGATACGCAGTATTTT	CASSLASLSTDTQYF
-	TRBD1	TRBV27	TRBJ1-1	TGTGCCAGCAGCACCACAGGGGGAGGCGCTGAAGCTTTCTTT	CASSTTGGGAEAFF
-	TRBD1	TRBV6-5	TRBJ1-1	TGTGCCAGCAGTTCGGACAGGTTGAACACTGAAGCTTTCTTT	CASSSDRLNTEAFF
-	-	TRBV3-1/TRBV3-2	TRBJ1-4	TGTGCCAGCAGCTTAGGGGCACAGGGTCTTACTAATGAAAAACTGTTTTTT	CASSLGAQGLTNEKLFF
-	-	TRBV27	TRBJ1-6	TGTGCCAGCAGCTCAGGTCGGTCACCCCTCCACTTT	CASSSGRSPLHF
-	TRBD1	TRBV4-3	TRBJ1-2	TGCGCCAGCAGCCAAGCTGGAACAGGGGGCACCGTCTATGGCTACACCTTC	CASSQAGTGGTVYGYTF
-	TRBD1	TRBV30	TRBJ1-1	TGTGCCTGGAGTGCGGACAGGGGGTCAAGAGAAGCTTTCTTT	CAWSADRGSREAFF
once	TRBD1	TRBV2	TRBJ2-3	TGTGCCAGCAGACAGGGGGGAACAGATACGCAGTATTTT	CASRQGGTDTQYF
-	TRBD1	TRBV7-2	TRBJ1-1	TGTGCCAGCAGCTTCAGGGGACAGGGGGGCGAACCTTTCTTT	CASSFRGQGGEPFF
-	TRBD2	TRBV2	TRBJ2-5	TGTGCCAGCAGTCTAGCGGGAGCCATGATCCAAGAGACCCAGTACTTC	CASSLAGAMIQETQYF
once	TRBD2	TRBV5-8	TRBJ2-7	TGTGCCAGCAGCGGACCCCGGCGGGAGTTCGGATACGAGCAGTACTTC	CASSGPRREFGYEQYF
-	TRBD1	TRBV6-6	TRBJ2-7	TGTGCCACCTCGGACAGGAGCGAGCAGTACTTC	CATSDRSEQYF
-	TRBD1	TRBV2	TRBJ1-3	TGTGCCAGCAGGGGACAGAGAGGCGGTGGAAACACCATATATTTT	CASRGQRGGGNTIYF
-	TRBD2	TRBV7-6	TRBJ2-1	TGTGCCAGCAGCTATACTAGCGGGAGTTCCAATGAGCAGTTCTTC	CASSYTSGSSNEQFF
-	-	TRBV5-6	TRBJ2-1	TGTGCCAGCAGCTTCTGGACAGCCGCCAATGAGCAGTTCTTC	CASSFWTAANEQFF
-	TRBD2	TRBV10-3	TRBJ2-7	TGTGCCATAGCGGGAGGGCCTAACGAGCAGTACTTC	CAIAGGPNEQYF
few	-	TRBV12-3/TRBV12-4	TRBJ2-1	TGTGCCAGCCTCAACGGCTACAATGAGCAGTTCTTC	CASLNGYNEQFF
-	TRBD2	TRBV11-2	TRBJ2-1	TGTGCCAGCAGCCTGTACTCTAGCGGGAGTTACAATGAGCAGTTCTTC	CASSLYSSGSYNEQFF
-	-	TRBV5-4	TRBJ2-3	TGTGCCAGCGGCCGGCAAGGGGTCCGGACAGATACGCAGTATTTT	CASGRQGVRTDTQYF
once	TRBD2	TRBV5-6	TRBJ2-1	TGTGCCAGCAGCTGGGCGGGGGGAATGTCCTACAATGAGCAGTTCTTC	CASSWAGGMSYNEQFF
-	-	TRBV29-1	TRBJ2-3	TGCAGCGTGGGGCGAGCCACTAGCACAGATACGCAGTATTTT	CSVGRATSTDTQYF
-	TRBD2	TRBV6-1	TRBJ2-2	TGTGCCAGCGGTGCTTTACCAGCGGGGCTTACCGGGGAGCTGTTTTTT	CASGALPAGLTGELFF
-	-	TRBV6-5	TRBJ1-1	TGTGCCAGCACTTTGGGGGCGCGAACTGAAGCTTTCTTT	CASTLGARTEAFF
-	TRBD2	TRBV19	TRBJ2-7	TGTGCCAGTAGTCCCGGGACTAGCGGCTCCTACGAGCAGTACTTC	CASSPGTSGSYEQYF
-	-	TRBV2	TRBJ2-3	TGTGCCAGCAGTTGGCTAGCTAGCACAGATACGCAGTATTTT	CASSWLASTDTQYF
-	TRBD2	TRBV24-1	TRBJ2-3	TGTGCCACCAGCGACTCGATCGTGGCTAGCGGGAGGCCACTTGGTACGCAGTATTTT	CATSDSIVASGRPLGTQYF
-	-	TRBV6-6	TRBJ1-2	TGTGCCAGCAGTTATGACAGCTCTGGCTACACCTTC	CASSYDSSGYTF
-	-	TRBV11-2	TRBJ2-7	TGTGCCAGCAGCTCGGCAGGGGCTCACTACGAGCAGTACTTC	CASSSAGAHYEQYF
-	TRBD1	TRBV25-1	TRBJ1-3	TGTGCCAGCAGTGAACCAGGGGGCATTAAGGGAAACACCATATATTTT	CASSEPGGIKGNTIYF
once	TRBD1	TRBV6-1	TRBJ1-6	TGTGCCAGCAGTGAAGCTACACAGGGGGCGCGTTCACCCCTCCACTTT	CASSEATQGARSPLHF
-	TRBD1	TRBV7-8	TRBJ2-5	TGTGCCAGCAGCTTAGAGGGACAGGTTCTTGGAGAGACCCAGTACTTC	CASSLEGQVLGETQYF
-	-	TRBV3-1/TRBV3-2	TRBJ1-1	TGTGCCAGCAGCCCCGCGGGGATGAACACTGAAGCTTTCTTT	CASSPAGMNTEAFF
-	-	TRBV30	TRBJ1-1	TGTGCCTGGACCCGAGGGATGAACACTGAAGCTTTCTTT	CAWTRGMNTEAFF
-	TRBD2	TRBV3-1/TRBV3-2	TRBJ2-7	TGTGCCAGCAGCCACCCGGGACTAGCGGGAGCCCTCTACGAGCAGTACTTC	CASSHPGLAGALYEQYF
-	TRBD1	TRBV27	TRBJ1-4	TGTGCCAGCAGCCGTGGCGCCCGACAGGGCGGTAATGAAAAACTGTTTTTT	CASSRGARQGGNEKLFF
-	-	TRBV24-1	TRBJ2-1	TGTGCCACCAGTGTAGCCTCCTACAATGAGCAGTTCTTC	CATSVASYNEQFF